The source of this TCR beta chain is a study of T cell changes during pregnancy in multiple sclerosis. Trimming removed 8 bases at V and 6 bases at J, with 22 bases between. The CDR3 is 15 amino acids. Per germline, CDR1 LNHNV and CDR2 YYDKDF (reference sequence). Some clones are missing from TCRdb's copy, which holds only in-frame ones; the method was immunoSEQ multiplex PCR. The data contain approximately 20,000 clones, 85% of them singletons. The sample in question was CD8+ T cells from peripheral blood mononuclear cells, obtained before pregnancy. The chain carries TRBV15 and TRBJ1-1; D remains unclear. The clonotype comes from a female donor with multiple sclerosis, enrolled in a pregnancy study. The CDR3 coding sequence is TGTGCCACCTCCAACGGGGAGCCGCCCAAAGCTGAAGCTTTCTTT. It codes for CATSNGEPPKAEAFF.